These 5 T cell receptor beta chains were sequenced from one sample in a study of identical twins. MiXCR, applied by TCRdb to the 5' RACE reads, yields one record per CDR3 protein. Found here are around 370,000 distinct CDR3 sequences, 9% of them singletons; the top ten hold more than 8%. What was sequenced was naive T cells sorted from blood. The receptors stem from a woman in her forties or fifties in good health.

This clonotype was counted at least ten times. The CDR3 nucleotides read TGTGCCACCAGTGATTTGTGGCGGGACGGAGCTTACGAGCAGTACTTC. Amino acid sequence: CATSDLWRDGAYEQYF. V is TRBV24-1 and J is TRBJ2-7; D perhaps matches TRBD2 (6 bases). The germline CDR1 and CDR2 sequences are KGHDR and SFDVKD. The CDR3 runs to 16 residues. Trimming left V 0 bases short and J 4 bases short, with 15 bases between.

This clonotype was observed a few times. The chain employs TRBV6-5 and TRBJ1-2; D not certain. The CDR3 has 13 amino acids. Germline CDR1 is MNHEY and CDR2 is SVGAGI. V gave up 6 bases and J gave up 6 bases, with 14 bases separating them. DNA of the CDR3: TGTGCCAGCAGACTCGGGCTCCTTGATGGCTACACCTTC. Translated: CASRLGLLDGYTF.

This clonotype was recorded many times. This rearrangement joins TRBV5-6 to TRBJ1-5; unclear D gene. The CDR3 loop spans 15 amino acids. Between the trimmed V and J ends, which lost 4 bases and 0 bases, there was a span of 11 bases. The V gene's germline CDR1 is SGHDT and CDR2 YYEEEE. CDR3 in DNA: TGTGCCAGCAGCCGAGATTGGGATAGCAATCAGCCCCAGCATTTT. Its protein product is CASSRDWDSNQPQHF. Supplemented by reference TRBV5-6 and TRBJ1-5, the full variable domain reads DAGVTQSPTHLIKTRGQQVTLRCSPKSGHDTVSWYQQALGQGPQFIFQYYEEEERQRGNFPDRFSGHQFPNYSSELNVNALLLGDSALYLCASSRDWDSNQPQHFGDGTRLSIL.

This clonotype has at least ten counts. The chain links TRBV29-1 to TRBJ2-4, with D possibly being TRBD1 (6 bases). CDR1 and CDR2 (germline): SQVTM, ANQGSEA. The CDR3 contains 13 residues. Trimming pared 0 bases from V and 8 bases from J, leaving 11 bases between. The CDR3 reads CSVEDLPGDIQYF. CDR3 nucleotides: TGCAGCGTTGAAGATCTTCCAGGGGACATTCAGTACTTC.

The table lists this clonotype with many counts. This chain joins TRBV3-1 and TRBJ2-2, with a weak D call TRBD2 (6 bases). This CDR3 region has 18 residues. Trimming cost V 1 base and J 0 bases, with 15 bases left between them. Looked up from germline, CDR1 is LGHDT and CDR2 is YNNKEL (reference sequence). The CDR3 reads CASSQVRGLAPNTGELFF. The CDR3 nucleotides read TGTGCCAGCAGCCAAGTTCGGGGTCTAGCGCCGAACACCGGGGAGCTGTTTTTT.